Following are 17 T cell receptor beta chains from one sample sequenced in a study of vaccination and CD4 T cells after COVID-19. The Oncomine TCR Beta short-read assay generated sequence data from the DNA of cultured CD4+ T cells. TCRdb ran MiXCR on the PCR reads and lists one entry per CDR3 protein. The sample lists around 20,000 distinct CDR3 sequences; roughly 50% were seen once. Their antigens are not known. Treatment denoted: approximately 11-day PBMC culture with coronavirus spike peptide pools or control peptides (ViraFEST assay). The specimen sequenced was CD4+ T cells from blood, cultured in vitro. The receptors derive from a human donor who had recovered from COVID-19.

This clonotype was counted only a few times. The chain links TRBV7-2 to TRBJ1-5, with D tentatively TRBD1 (6 bases). The germline gives CDR1 SGHTA, CDR2 FQGNSA. The CDR3 sequence is 14 residues long. V was clipped by 3 bases and J by 4 bases, with 10 bases between them. DNA of the CDR3: TGTGCCAGCAGCTTTACAGGGATTAATCAGCCCCAGCATTTT. It yields the protein CASSFTGINQPQHF.

This clonotype was seen a handful of times. The chain carries TRBV7-2 and TRBJ2-2, with 8 bases aligning to TRBD2. In germline, CDR1 is SGHTA, CDR2 FQGNSA. Germline trimming cut 2 bases from V and 2 bases from J; bases unmatched to any gene: 7. The CDR3 loop spans 17 amino acids. The DNA for the CDR3 is TGTGCCAGCAGCTTATGGCCGGCGGGGGGAAACACCGGGGAGCTGTTTTTT. Protein: CASSLWPAGGNTGELFF.

This chain connects TRBV27 to TRBJ1-4; D is undetermined. Germline assignment: CDR1 MNHEY and CDR2 SMNVEV (reference sequence). The CDR3 sequence is 12 residues long. The V and J ends lost 2 bases and 7 bases respectively, with 5 bases between them. The CDR3 protein is CASSLDREKLFF. CDR3 coding DNA: TGTGCCAGCAGTTTAGACCGTGAAAAACTGTTTTTT.

The chain is built from TRBV15 and TRBJ2-1; TRBD2 matches 7 bases. Germline V gene sequence: CDR1 LNHNV, CDR2 YYDKDF (reference sequence). The CDR3 has 17 amino acids. J was trimmed by 10 bases and V by 0 bases; bases with no gene match: 15. The chain's CDR3 is CATSRDGGVWVVEEQFF. As DNA, the CDR3 is TGTGCCACCAGCAGAGATGGGGGGGTGTGGGTTGTTGAAGAGCAGTTCTTC.

The chain links TRBV7-2 to TRBJ2-1; D possibly corresponds to TRBD2 (5 bases). V dropped 4 bases and J dropped 0 bases, with 10 bases sitting between them. The CDR3 loop spans 15 amino acids. Germline V gives CDR1 SGHTA, CDR2 FQGNSA. CDR3 nucleotides: TGTGCCAGCAGCTCTACGGGAACCTCCTACAATGAGCAGTTCTTC. It translates to CASSSTGTSYNEQFF.

The rearrangement links TRBV4-3 to TRBJ1-5, with D possibly being TRBD1 (5 bases). CDR3 length: 13 amino acids. The V gene's germline CDR1 is LGHNA and CDR2 YSLEER. Trimming took 5 bases from V and 7 from J, leaving 12 bases between them. The CDR3 spells CASSEGLGQPQHF. Here the CDR3 DNA reads TGCGCCAGCAGCGAGGGGCTGGGGCAGCCCCAGCATTTT.

The genes are TRBV7-3 and TRBJ2-3; 10 bases agree with TRBD2. J lost 6 bases, V lost 5 bases, and 5 bases had no gene match. The CDR3 loop spans 14 amino acids. Germline-derived CDR1 and CDR2 are SGHTA and FQGTGA. The CDR3 region is CASSKAGGPDTQYF. CDR3 nucleotides: TGTGCCAGCAGCAAAGCGGGAGGGCCTGATACGCAGTATTTT.

The V gene is TRBV14, the J gene TRBJ1-1; no firm D call. The CDR3 is 12 amino acids. Germline assignment: CDR1 SGHDN and CDR2 FVKESK. V was pared by 4 bases and J by 4 bases, with 7 bases between. The CDR3 loop is CASSPLSTEAFF. The DNA for the CDR3 is TGTGCCAGCAGCCCCCTTAGCACTGAAGCTTTCTTT.

The chain has TRBV27 and TRBJ2-1; no definite D call. CDR1 and CDR2 (germline): MNHEY, SMNVEV (reference sequence). The ends were cut back, 8 bases at V and 2 bases at J, with 13 bases in the middle. This CDR3 has 14 amino acids. CDR3 residues: CASGDPDAYNEQFF. CDR3 coding DNA: TGTGCCAGCGGCGACCCCGATGCCTACAATGAGCAGTTCTTC.

The chain recombines TRBV6-4 with TRBJ1-1; a weak D match, TRBD1 (6 bases). CDR1 MRHNA and CDR2 SNTAGT come from the germline V gene. The ends were cut back, 3 bases at V and 13 bases at J, with 15 bases in the middle. CDR3 size: 12 residues. CDR3 nucleotide sequence: TGTGCCAGCAGTGAGGAGGGGGAGGGTTTTTTCTTT. Its translation is CASSEEGEGFFF.

The V gene is TRBV18, the J gene TRBJ2-1; D not resolved. The CDR3 has 13 residues. The V end was cut by 3 bases, the J end by 4 bases, with 7 bases between. Germline CDR1 and CDR2: KGHSH and LQKENI. The CDR3 DNA sequence: TGTGCCAGCTCACCCGGCCCGTACAATGAGCAGTTCTTC. Its protein is CASSPGPYNEQFF.

J is TRBJ2-7 and V is TRBV6-1; 10 positions match TRBD2. The CDR3 sequence is 16 residues long. Germline values: CDR1 MNHNS, CDR2 SASEGT. J gave up 2 bases and V 6 bases, and 10 bases lay outside the gene matches. The CDR3 sequence: CASRYAPGLAPYEQYF. The CDR3 DNA reads TGTGCCAGCAGATATGCCCCGGGACTAGCGCCCTACGAGCAGTACTTC.

This clonotype was observed a few times. CDR3 protein: CASSYLWGSNQPQHF. DNA of the CDR3: TGTGCCAGCAGTTACCTGTGGGGAAGCAATCAGCCCCAGCATTTT. The chain joins TRBV6-2 or TRBV6-3 to TRBJ1-5; D not resolved. The CDR3 spans 15 residues. V was clipped by 2 bases and J by 1 base, with 9 bases between them. Germline V gives CDR1 MNHEY, CDR2 SVGEGT.

This clonotype was found a few times. This CDR3 reads CASSPPTGQPQHF. The CDR3 nucleotides read TGTGCCAGCTCACCACCGACCGGGCAGCCCCAGCATTTT. V usage is TRBV18 and J usage is TRBJ1-5, with D unclear. V gave up 0 bases and J gave up 7 bases, with 7 bases separating them. Per germline, CDR1 KGHSH and CDR2 LQKENI. The CDR3 runs 13 residues. Full variable domain (remainder filled in from reference TRBV18 and TRBJ1-5): NAGVMQNPRHLVRRRGQEARLRCSPMKGHSHVYWYRQLPEEGLKFMVYLQKENIIDESGMPKERFSAEFPKEGPSILRIQQVVRGDSAAYFCASSPPTGQPQHFGDGTRLSIL.

The chain carries TRBV19 and TRBJ2-1; tentatively, D is TRBD2 (5 bases). Germline V gene data show CDR1 as LNHDA and CDR2 as SQIVND (reference sequence). CDR3 length: 18 residues. Between the trimmed V and J ends, which lost 3 bases and 2 bases, there was a span of 20 bases. The CDR3 DNA reads as TGTGCCAGTAGTATTTTCTTGGGAAGCGGAGCCACCTACAATGAGCAGTTCTTC. Translation gives CASSIFLGSGATYNEQFF.

The CDR3: CSARNVFRAERERGTDTQYF. For the CDR3, the DNA is TGCAGTGCTAGAAACGTTTTCCGGGCCGAGCGGGAGAGGGGCACAGATACGCAGTATTTT. The chain has TRBV20-1 and TRBJ2-3, with TRBD2 identical over 8 bases. This CDR3 has 20 amino acids. With 2 bases clipped from V and 1 base from J, the junction kept 20 bases outside the gene matches. Per the germline V gene, CDR1 is DFQATT and CDR2 is SNEGSKA (reference sequence).

In this sample, this clonotype turned up a few times. The J gene is TRBJ1-1, the V gene TRBV6-5; D is uncertain. The V end was cut by 0 bases, the J end by 0 bases, with 8 bases between. From germline, CDR1 is MNHEY and CDR2 SVGAGI. The length of the CDR3 is 15 residues. The CDR3 spells CASSYSPGLNTEAFF. The CDR3 nucleotides are TGTGCCAGCAGTTACTCGCCGGGGTTGAACACTGAAGCTTTCTTT.